This TCR beta chain was profiled in a study of Graves' ophthalmopathy and Graves' hyperthyroidism. This CDR3 is built from 15 residues. Per the germline V gene, CDR1 is MNHNS and CDR2 is SASEGT. Out of around 9.5 ml of fresh peripheral blood, PBMCs were obtained. Comments on this clonotype: Since a much larger clone is just one base distant, this may be a read error.

CDR3 regions of TCR beta were amplified from RNA transcripts. Amplification began with first-round RT-PCR using HTBI primers, then second-round multiplex PCR was performed. TCRdb reprocessed the multiplex PCR reads with MiXCR, giving one entry per CDR3 protein. The table has almost 750,000 distinct CDR3 sequences, around 40% seen once. The clonotype originates from an adult man with Graves' ophthalmopathy. The sequencing input was peripheral blood. The gene calls are TRBV6-1 and TRBJ1-2, with D unresolved. The DNA of the CDR3 is TGTGCCAGCAGTGCATCGGAAGTCCCTAACTATGGCCACACCTTC. As protein: CASSASEVPNYGHTF.